This TCR beta chain originates from a study of vaccination and CD4 T cells after COVID-19. For the study at large: Convalescent participants consisted of six males and four females, two being Hispanic. A median of approximately 75 days (range 14 to 241) separated dose two from the taking of post-vaccine samples. Researchers took samples from a few convalescent patients on day 14 and on days 161 to 241 after vaccination. Study observations and caveats: Spike mono-reactivity was found in 304 of the 307 vaccine-specific clones identified in convalescent patients.

TCRdb independently ran MiXCR on the PCR reads; one entry per CDR3 protein. The profile shows 25,000 to 30,000 distinct CDR3 sequences, 50% to 65% of them singletons. A remark on this clonotype: The antigen is not known.

Specified time point: late sampling 161 to 241 days after vaccination in a few convalescent patients. Germline lookup yields CDR1 SGHTA and CDR2 FQGTGA. This CDR3 has 16 residues. The V and J ends lost 0 bases and 5 bases, in that order; junction bases with no gene match: 6. This TCR was sampled from a human donor who had recovered from COVID-19. The V call is TRBV7-3, the J call TRBJ2-5, with TRBD2 matching over 10 bases. Sequenced here: CD4+ T cells from blood, sampled about 7 months after SARS-CoV-2 vaccination. The CDR3 spells CASSLTGLAGVETQYF. CDR3 nucleotide sequence: TGTGCCAGCAGCTTAACTGGGCTAGCGGGAGTGGAGACCCAGTACTTC.